Presented here are 7 T cell receptor beta chains from one specimen sequenced in a study of Ad26.COV2.S vaccination and SARS-CoV-2 variants. The method was immunoSEQ multiplex PCR; TCRdb's version includes in-frame clones alone and lacks a portion of them. The sample shows 430,000 or so clones, 89% of them seen only once. Sample treatment: 15 to 20 received Ad26.COV2.S at low or high dose, single or two shots; 5 received placebo; per-sample allocation not given. Specimens were obtained on day 63 following the first vaccine or placebo injection. This specimen consisted of peripheral blood, obtained in a trial of Ad26.COV2.S vaccine versus placebo. The receptors stem from a person between 18 and 59 years old who received the Ad26.COV2.S COVID-19 vaccine or a placebo.

The gene calls are TRBV7-2 and TRBJ2-2; D is unclear. CDR3 length equals 14 residues. Germline CDR1 and CDR2: SGHTA and FQGNSA. Trimming took off 3 bases at V and 0 bases at J, with 5 bases between the two ends. The CDR3 nucleotides are TGTGCCAGCAGCTTGGCCACGAACACCGGGGAGCTGTTTTTT. Translation: CASSLATNTGELFF.

This rearrangement joins TRBV6-1 to TRBJ2-7; a possible D gene is TRBD1 (5 bases). Trimming took 3 bases from V and 6 from J, leaving 9 bases between them. Looked up from germline, CDR1 is MNHNS and CDR2 is SASEGT. There are 12 residues in the CDR3. The CDR3 spells CASSEDTLEQYV. As DNA, the CDR3 is TGTGCCAGCAGTGAGGACACCCTCGAGCAGTACGTC.

This sequence joins TRBV19 and TRBJ1-6; D is unresolved. The CDR3 length is 12 residues. Germline loops: CDR1 LNHDA, CDR2 SQIVND (reference sequence). V gave up 6 bases and J gave up 17 bases, with 17 bases separating them. CDR3 nucleotide sequence: TGTGCCAGTAGGGAACAGTCGGGGTCGATCCACTTT. Its translation: CASREQSGSIHF.

V is TRBV7-8 and J is TRBJ2-5, with a weak D call TRBD1 (5 bases). Trimming shortened V by 0 bases and J by 1 base, and 15 bases separated the two germline ends. This CDR3 has 17 amino acids. Germline lookup yields CDR1 SGHVS and CDR2 FQNEAQ. CDR3 DNA: TGTGCCAGCAGCTTAGCGAGAGATGCAAGGGGCCAAGAGACCCAGTACTTC. This gives the protein CASSLARDARGQETQYF.

This chain joins TRBV7-9 and TRBJ1-2; D is undetermined. The CDR3 totals 16 residues. Trimming left V 5 bases short and J 5 bases short, with 21 bases between. Germline-derived CDR1 and CDR2 are SEHNR and FQNEAQ (reference sequence). CDR3 in DNA: TGTGCCAGCAGCCGAACCACCTCCCAGCGTTGGTATGGCTACACCTTC. This translates into CASSRTTSQRWYGYTF.

This clone was seen only once. An end of the junction does not agree with germline; a read error may underlie this. The V and J genes are TRBV7-7 and TRBJ2-5; 8 bases line up with TRBD2. The length of the CDR3 is 15 residues. The germline CDR1 and CDR2 sequences are SSHAT and FNYEAQ (reference sequence). The CDR3 is CASSFPGGGQETQYF. The CDR3 DNA reads as TGTGCTAGCAGCTTTCCGGGAGGGGGGCAAGAGACCCAGTACTTC.

This clone came up once. The rearrangement joins TRBV27 to TRBJ1-6, with D possibly matching TRBD1 (5 bases). Trimming shortened V by 2 bases and J by 4 bases, and 9 bases separated the two germline ends. This CDR3 region has 15 residues. Germline V gene lookup returns CDR1 MNHEY and CDR2 SMNVEV (reference sequence). CDR3 sequence reads: CASSLGQGYNSPLHF. CDR3 in DNA: TGTGCCAGCAGTTTAGGGCAGGGATATAATTCACCCCTCCACTTT.